The 12 T cell receptor beta chains in this list originate from one sample, sequenced in a study of control samples from healthy donors and cancer patients. Sequenced by immunoSEQ multiplex PCR; TCRdb stores in-frame clones only, minus some. The table records approximately 150,000 clones, just over 85% of them present only once. Input material: blood. These receptors all come from a man aged 18 to 30 in good health.

The rearrangement joins TRBV11-3 to TRBJ2-2; D gene unclear. V was trimmed by 1 base and J by 7 bases, leaving 4 bases between them. Germline loops: CDR1 SGHNT, CDR2 YENEEA. CDR3 length: 12 residues. CDR3 nucleotide sequence: TGTGCCAGCAGCTTAGTCTTCGGGGAGCTGTTTTTT. It specifies CASSLVFGELFF.

The chain links TRBV7-2 to TRBJ2-3, with 12 bases fitting TRBD2. The CDR3 is 16 residues long. Germline-derived CDR1 and CDR2 are SGHTA and FQGNSA. V dropped 4 bases and J dropped 4; count of bases not matched to a gene: 6. CDR3 nucleotide sequence: TGTGCCAGCAGCTCGTCGTCTAGCGGGGGGGCAGATACGCAGTATTTT. Translated, it gives CASSSSSSGGADTQYF.

This clone appeared a single time. The chain combines TRBV9 with TRBJ2-7; either TRBD1 or TRBD2 may fit D (6 bases each). The V and J ends lost 0 bases and 6 bases respectively, with 13 bases between them. The germline CDR1 and CDR2 sequences are SGDLS and YYNGEE. The CDR3 is made up of 14 amino acids. For the CDR3, the DNA is TGTGCCAGCAGCGTAGGGGGGGCGCCTACCGAGCAGTACTTC. It translates to CASSVGGAPTEQYF. The full variable domain, in which reference TRBV9 and TRBJ2-7 provide the parts outside the CDR3, is DSGVTQTPKHLITATGQRVTLRCSPRSGDLSVYWYQQSLDQGLQFLIQYYNGEERAKGNILERFSAQQFPDLHSELNLSSLELGDSALYFCASSVGGAPTEQYFGPGTRLTVT.

The genes are TRBV7-2 and TRBJ2-7, with D tentatively TRBD1 (6 bases). The CDR3 has 14 amino acids. Trimming cost V 3 bases and J 3 bases, with 12 bases left between them. CDR1 is SGHTA, CDR2 FQGNSA, per germline. The CDR3 reads CASSFERTVYEQYF. In nucleotides, the CDR3 is TGTGCCAGCAGCTTCGAGAGGACAGTCTACGAGCAGTACTTC.

This chain joins TRBV6-5 and TRBJ2-7, with D possibly TRBD2 on 5 matching bases. Trimming took 6 bases from V and 5 from J, leaving 11 bases between them. There are 12 residues in the CDR3. In germline, CDR1 is MNHEY, CDR2 SVGAGI. The CDR3 sequence is CASRRETNEQYF. The CDR3 DNA is TGTGCCAGCAGGAGGGAAACCAACGAGCAGTACTTC.

The V and J genes are TRBV7-6 and TRBJ2-7; 13 bases align to TRBD2. J lost 7 bases, V lost 4 bases, and 10 bases had no gene match. CDR1 SGHVS and CDR2 FNYEAQ come from the germline V gene. The CDR3 has 16 residues. In DNA form, the CDR3 reads TGTGCCAGCAGCTCTTCACCGGGACTAGCGGGGAAGGAGCAGTACTTC. Its protein is CASSSSPGLAGKEQYF. The full variable domain, rest sourced from reference TRBV7-6 and TRBJ2-7, is GAGVSQSPRYKVTKRGQDVALRCDPISGHVSLYWYRQALGQGPEFLTYFNYEAQQDKSGLPNDRFSAERPEGSISTLTIQRTEQRDSAMYRCASSSSPGLAGKEQYFGPGTRLTVT.

The chain couples TRBV5-4 to TRBJ2-5; D gene unclear. CDR3 length: 14 residues. Germline loops: CDR1 SGHNT, CDR2 YYREEE (reference sequence). Trimming left V 6 bases short and J 2 bases short, with 14 bases between. The CDR3 reads CASTPKGRQETQYF. The CDR3 DNA sequence: TGTGCCAGCACCCCGAAGGGCAGACAAGAGACCCAGTACTTC.

The chain has TRBV13 and TRBJ2-1; a weak D match, TRBD2 (7 bases). Looked up from germline, CDR1 is PRHDT and CDR2 is FYEKMQ (reference sequence). V lost 11 bases, J lost 6 bases, and 20 bases lay in between. The CDR3 contains 14 residues. CDR3 residues: CARLWGGAGNEQFF. The DNA of the CDR3 is TGTGCCCGCCTTTGGGGGGGGGCCGGCAATGAGCAGTTCTTC.

The rearrangement uses TRBV10-3 and TRBJ2-1, with 16 bases identical to TRBD2. This CDR3 is built from 14 residues. Germline CDR1 ENHRY, CDR2 SYGVKD. Germline trimming cut 7 bases from V and 9 bases from J; bases unmatched to any gene: 3. The CDR3, as DNA: TGTGCCATCACCGGGACTAGCGGGGGGGGTGAGCAGTTCTTC. Translating gives CAITGTSGGGEQFF.

The chain has TRBV30 and TRBJ2-1; D is perhaps TRBD2 (6 bases). The CDR3 contains 16 residues. Trimming removed 2 bases from V and 5 bases from J, with 19 bases in between. Germline assignment: CDR1 GTSNPN and CDR2 SVGIG (reference sequence). The CDR3 bases are TGTGCCTGGAGTATCCCGGAGGGAGATAAAAACAATGAGCAGTTCTTC. Its translation is CAWSIPEGDKNNEQFF.

This chain links TRBV25-1 with TRBJ1-1; TRBD1 matches at 9 bases. The junction had 8 bases not matched to a gene; V was cut back by 7 bases and J by 5 bases. The CDR3 is 14 amino acids. Germline CDR1 reads MGHDK; CDR2 reads SYGVNS. CDR3 DNA: TGTGCCAGCAAAAAACAGGGGGCGGGTACTGAAGCTTTCTTT. Protein: CASKKQGAGTEAFF.

V is TRBV27 and J is TRBJ2-7; TRBD1 agrees at 7 bases. The CDR3 spans 14 residues. In germline, CDR1 is MNHEY, CDR2 SMNVEV (reference sequence). V shed 0 bases and J 3 bases; nucleotides not matched to a gene: 2. The CDR3 sequence is CASSLSDRVYEQYF. The CDR3 region has the DNA TGTGCCAGCAGTTTATCTGACAGGGTCTACGAGCAGTACTTC.